This TCR beta chain was retrieved from a study of kidney transplant recipient with SARS-CoV-2 infection. CDR3 length: 15 amino acids. Germline V lookup: CDR1 MNHEY, CDR2 SVGAGI. V lost 2 bases and J lost 0, with 11 bases in between. This clonotype occurred many times. TCRdb redid the calling of the reads with MiXCR, one entry per CDR3 protein. The repertoire holds about 240,000 distinct CDR3 sequences, with 25% to 30% as singletons. The sample was a blood sample, taken at baseline and on day 111 from a kidney transplant recipient. The chain carries TRBV6-5 and TRBJ2-7; D is uncertain. This TCR derives from a male patient aged 30 to 39 who had COVID-19 and was a kidney transplant recipient. The graft donor may account for some of the T cells. In nucleotides, the CDR3 is TGTGCCAGCAGTTACGGCGGTTTGGGCTCCTACGAGCAGTACTTC. Its translation: CASSYGGLGSYEQYF.